The clone carrying this T cell receptor beta chain has a count of ten or more. Its antigen is unknown. The patients chosen for sequencing had shown expansion of CD8+CD57+ cells (detected by flow cytometry). Genomic DNA was employed as the template in profiling TCR beta VDJ and CDR3. TCRdb re-called the reads through MiXCR, storing one row per CDR3 protein. Of a few hundred thousand distinct CDR3 sequences listed, approximately 32% were seen once; the top ten hold less than 1%. The data were taken from a study of CD8+CD57+ T cells in acquired aplastic anemia. Points from the study as a whole: A significant difference in CD8+ Simpson's diversity between patients and controls was not found. Researchers report that approximately 28 CD8+ CDR3 sequences appeared in both patients and controls.

Unmatched junction bases numbered 8, after V lost 4 bases and J lost 7 bases. The germline CDR1 and CDR2 sequences are KGHDR and SFDVKD. This CDR3 region has 16 residues. Material: sorted CD4+, CD8+, or CD8+CD57+ T cells (not recorded which) from PBMCs. The J gene is TRBJ2-2, the V gene TRBV24-1; 10 nucleotides match TRBD2. This sequence originates from a human donor with aplastic anemia. The CDR3 coding sequence is TGTGCCACCAGTGAATGGACTAGCGGAATTGGCGGGGAGCTGTTTTTT. Translated, it gives CATSEWTSGIGGELFF.